This T cell receptor beta chain was sequenced for a study of cytomegalovirus exposure and HLA in healthy donors. The CDR3 runs to 15 residues. CDR1 is SNHLY and CDR2 is FYNNEI in the germline V gene. PCR amplification relied on 60 Vbeta primers (plus 13 Jbeta primers). Libraries were prepared by immunoSEQ multiplex PCR; TCRdb keeps only in-frame clonotypes and omits some of them. The sample gives fewer than 110,000 clones, 75% of which show up once; roughly a tenth is in the top ten. Comment on this clone: Its ends do not fully match the called genes, so a read error is possible.

Input material: PBMCs. This chain connects TRBV2 to TRBJ1-3, with 10 bases lining up with TRBD1. The TCR comes from a man aged 50-60 years in good health and CMV-seronegative. CDR3 protein: CASREGTGAVNTIYF. The CDR3 nucleotides read TGTGCCAGCAGAGAAGGGACAGGGGCAGTAAACACCATATATTTT.